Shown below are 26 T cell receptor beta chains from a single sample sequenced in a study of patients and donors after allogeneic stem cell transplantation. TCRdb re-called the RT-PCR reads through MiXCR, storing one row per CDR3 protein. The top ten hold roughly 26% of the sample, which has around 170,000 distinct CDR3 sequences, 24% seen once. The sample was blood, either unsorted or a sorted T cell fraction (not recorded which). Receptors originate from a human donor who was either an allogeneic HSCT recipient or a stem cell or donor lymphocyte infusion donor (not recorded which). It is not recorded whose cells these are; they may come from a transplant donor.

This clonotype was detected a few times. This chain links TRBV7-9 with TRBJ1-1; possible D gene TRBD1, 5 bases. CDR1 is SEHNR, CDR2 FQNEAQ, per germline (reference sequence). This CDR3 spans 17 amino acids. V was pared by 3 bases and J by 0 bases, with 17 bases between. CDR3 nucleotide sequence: TGTGCCAGCAGCTTTACACAGGCCCTGATCATGAACACTGAAGCTTTCTTT. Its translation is CASSFTQALIMNTEAFF.

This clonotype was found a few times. CDR3 nucleotides: TGTGCCAGCAGCTTTTCTCCGGGACCCCACCAGAAGACCCAGTACTTC. It specifies CASSFSPGPHQKTQYF. J is TRBJ2-5 and V is TRBV11-2; tentatively, D is TRBD1 or TRBD2 (5 bases each). The CDR3 length is 16 residues. Per the germline V gene, CDR1 is SGHAT and CDR2 is FQNNGV. With 3 bases removed from V and 6 bases from J, the gap between germline ends came to 20 bases.

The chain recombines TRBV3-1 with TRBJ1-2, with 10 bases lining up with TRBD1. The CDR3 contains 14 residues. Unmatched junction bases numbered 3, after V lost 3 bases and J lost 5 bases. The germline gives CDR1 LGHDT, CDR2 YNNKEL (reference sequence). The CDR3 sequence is CASSQDRGDYGYTF. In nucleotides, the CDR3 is TGTGCCAGCAGCCAGGACAGGGGGGATTATGGCTACACCTTC.

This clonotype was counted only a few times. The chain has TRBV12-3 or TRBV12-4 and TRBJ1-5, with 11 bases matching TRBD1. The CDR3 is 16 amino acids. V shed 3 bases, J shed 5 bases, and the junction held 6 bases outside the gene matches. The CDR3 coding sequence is TGTGCCAGCAGTTTCTCCCCGGGACAGGGGGATCAGCCCCAGCATTTT. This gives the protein CASSFSPGQGDQPQHF.

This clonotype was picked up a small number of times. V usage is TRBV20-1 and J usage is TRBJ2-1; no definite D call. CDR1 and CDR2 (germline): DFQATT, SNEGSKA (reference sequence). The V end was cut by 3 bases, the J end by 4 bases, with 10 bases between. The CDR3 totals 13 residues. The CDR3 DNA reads TGCAGTGCTAGTGGCAGGTTGTACAATGAGCAGTTCTTC. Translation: CSASGRLYNEQFF.

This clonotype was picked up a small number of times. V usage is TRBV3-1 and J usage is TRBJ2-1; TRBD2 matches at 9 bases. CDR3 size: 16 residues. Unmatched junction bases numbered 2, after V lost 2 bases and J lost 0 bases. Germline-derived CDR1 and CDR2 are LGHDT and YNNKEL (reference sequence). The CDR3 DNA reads TGTGCCAGCAGCCAACCGGGACTAGCCTCCTACAATGAGCAGTTCTTC. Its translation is CASSQPGLASYNEQFF.

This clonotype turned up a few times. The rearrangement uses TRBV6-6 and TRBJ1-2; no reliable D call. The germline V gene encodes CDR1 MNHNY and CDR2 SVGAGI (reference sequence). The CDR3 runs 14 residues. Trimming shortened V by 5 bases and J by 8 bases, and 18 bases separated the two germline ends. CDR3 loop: CASSPFDTLGGYTF. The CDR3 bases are TGTGCCAGCAGTCCTTTCGACACTCTAGGGGGCTACACCTTC.

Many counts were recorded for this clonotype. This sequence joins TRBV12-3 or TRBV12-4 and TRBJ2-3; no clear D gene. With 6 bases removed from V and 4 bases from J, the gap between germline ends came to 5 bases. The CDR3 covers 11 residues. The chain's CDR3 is CASSLSDTQYF. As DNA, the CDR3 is TGTGCCAGCAGCTTATCAGATACGCAGTATTTT.

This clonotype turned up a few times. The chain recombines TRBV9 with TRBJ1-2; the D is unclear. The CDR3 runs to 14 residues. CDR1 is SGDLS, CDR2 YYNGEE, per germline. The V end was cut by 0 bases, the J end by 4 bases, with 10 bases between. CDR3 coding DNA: TGTGCCAGCAGCGTAGTCTCAGCGGGCTATGGCTACACCTTC. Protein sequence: CASSVVSAGYGYTF.

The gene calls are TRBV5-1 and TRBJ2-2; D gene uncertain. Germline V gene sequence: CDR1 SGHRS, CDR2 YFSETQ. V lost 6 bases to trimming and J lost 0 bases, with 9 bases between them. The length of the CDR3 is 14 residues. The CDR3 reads CASMEQSNTGELFF. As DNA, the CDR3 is TGCGCCAGCATGGAACAATCGAACACCGGGGAGCTGTTTTTT. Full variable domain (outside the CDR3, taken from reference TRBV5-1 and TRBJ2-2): KAGVTQTPRYLIKTRGQQVTLSCSPISGHRSVSWYQQTPGQGLQFLFEYFSETQRNKGNFPGRFSGRQFSNSRSEMNVSTLELGDSALYLCASMEQSNTGELFFGEGSRLTVL.

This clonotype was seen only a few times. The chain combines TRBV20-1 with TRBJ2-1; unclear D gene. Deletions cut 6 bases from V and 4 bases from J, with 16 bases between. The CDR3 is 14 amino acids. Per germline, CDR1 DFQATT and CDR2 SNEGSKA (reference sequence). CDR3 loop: CSASLWKTYNEQFF. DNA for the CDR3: TGCAGTGCCAGCCTATGGAAGACTTACAATGAGCAGTTCTTC.

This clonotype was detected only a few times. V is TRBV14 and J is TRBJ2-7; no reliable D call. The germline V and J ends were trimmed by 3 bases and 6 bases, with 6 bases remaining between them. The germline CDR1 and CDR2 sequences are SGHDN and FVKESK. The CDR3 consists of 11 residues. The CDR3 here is CASSHSREQYF. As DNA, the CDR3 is TGTGCCAGCAGCCATTCCCGCGAGCAGTACTTC.

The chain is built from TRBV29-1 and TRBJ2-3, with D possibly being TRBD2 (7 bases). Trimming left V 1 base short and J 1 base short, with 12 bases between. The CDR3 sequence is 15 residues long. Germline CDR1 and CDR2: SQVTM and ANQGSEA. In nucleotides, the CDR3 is TGCAGCGTTGAAGTGCAGGGGAGGGGCACAGATACGCAGTATTTT. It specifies CSVEVQGRGTDTQYF.

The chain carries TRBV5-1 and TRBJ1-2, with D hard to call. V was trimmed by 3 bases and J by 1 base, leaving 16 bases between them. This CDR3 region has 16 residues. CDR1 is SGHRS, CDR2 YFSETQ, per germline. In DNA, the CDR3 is TGCGCCAGCAGCTCCGGAGGCCCGTGGGATAACTATGGCTACACCTTC. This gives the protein CASSSGGPWDNYGYTF.

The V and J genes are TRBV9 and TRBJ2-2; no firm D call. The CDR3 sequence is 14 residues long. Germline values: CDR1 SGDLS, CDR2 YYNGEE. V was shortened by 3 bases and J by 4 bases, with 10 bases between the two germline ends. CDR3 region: CASSDRLITGELFF. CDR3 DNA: TGTGCCAGCAGCGACCGACTGATCACCGGGGAGCTGTTTTTT.

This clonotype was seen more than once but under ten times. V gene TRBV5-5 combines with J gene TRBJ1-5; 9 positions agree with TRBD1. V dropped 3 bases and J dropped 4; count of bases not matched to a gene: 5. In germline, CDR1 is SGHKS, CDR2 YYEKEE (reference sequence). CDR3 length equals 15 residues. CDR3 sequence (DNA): TGTGCCAGCAGCTCTAGACAGGGGGTGAATCAGCCCCAGCATTTT. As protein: CASSSRQGVNQPQHF.

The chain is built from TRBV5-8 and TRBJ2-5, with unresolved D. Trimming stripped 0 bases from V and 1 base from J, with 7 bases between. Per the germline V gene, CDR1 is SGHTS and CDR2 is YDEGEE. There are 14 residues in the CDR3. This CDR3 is CASSLVQIQETQYF. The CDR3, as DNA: TGTGCCAGCAGCTTGGTACAGATCCAAGAGACCCAGTACTTC. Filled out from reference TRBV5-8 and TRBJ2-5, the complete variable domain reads EAGVTQSPTHLIKTRGQQATLRCSPISGHTSVYWYQQALGLGLQFLLWYDEGEERNRGNFPPRFSGRQFPNYSSELNVNALELEDSALYLCASSLVQIQETQYFGPGTRLLVL.

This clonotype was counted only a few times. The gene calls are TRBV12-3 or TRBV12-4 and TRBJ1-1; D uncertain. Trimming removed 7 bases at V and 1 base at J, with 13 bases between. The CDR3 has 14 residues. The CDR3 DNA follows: TGTGCCAGCATCCGGACCCCTGGGAACACTGAAGCTTTCTTT. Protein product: CASIRTPGNTEAFF.

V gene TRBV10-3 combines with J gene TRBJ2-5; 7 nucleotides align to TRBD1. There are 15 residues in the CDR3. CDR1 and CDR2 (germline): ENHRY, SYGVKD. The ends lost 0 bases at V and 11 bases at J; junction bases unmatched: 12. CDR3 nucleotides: TGTGCCATCAGTGAGTCCACTTGGGACAGCGCGAAACAGTACTTC. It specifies CAISESTWDSAKQYF.

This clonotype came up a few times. CDR3 region: CASSLDSGNQPQHF. The CDR3 DNA reads TGTGCCAGCAGTTTAGACAGTGGTAATCAGCCCCAGCATTTT. The chain joins TRBV12-3 or TRBV12-4 to TRBJ1-5; D unresolved. This CDR3 contains 14 residues. The V gene lost 1 base and the J gene lost 4 bases, with 8 bases spanning the gap.

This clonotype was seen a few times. The DNA of the CDR3 is TGTGCCATCAGTGACCCAGGGGGGGACACTGAAGCTTTCTTT. This translates into CAISDPGGDTEAFF. V gene TRBV10-3 combines with J gene TRBJ1-1; 7 bases are a match to TRBD1. CDR1 is ENHRY and CDR2 is SYGVKD in the germline V gene. V was clipped by 3 bases and J by 3 bases; unmatched bases: 4. CDR3 length equals 14 residues.

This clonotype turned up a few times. For the CDR3, the DNA is TGCAGTGCTAGAGTTTTCCAAGGGCTTCACTTTGAGAGAACTAATGAAAAACTGTTTTTT. This encodes CSARVFQGLHFERTNEKLFF. The chain is built from TRBV20-1 and TRBJ1-4; no firm D call. Trimming left V 1 base short and J 1 base short, with 25 bases between. CDR1 DFQATT and CDR2 SNEGSKA come from the germline V gene (reference sequence). The CDR3 length is 20 residues.

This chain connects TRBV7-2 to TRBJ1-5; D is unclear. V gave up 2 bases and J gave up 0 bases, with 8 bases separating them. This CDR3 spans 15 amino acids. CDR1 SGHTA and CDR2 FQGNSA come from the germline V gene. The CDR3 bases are TGTGCCAGCAGCTTAACGGGGAGTAGCAATCAGCCCCAGCATTTT. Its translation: CASSLTGSSNQPQHF.

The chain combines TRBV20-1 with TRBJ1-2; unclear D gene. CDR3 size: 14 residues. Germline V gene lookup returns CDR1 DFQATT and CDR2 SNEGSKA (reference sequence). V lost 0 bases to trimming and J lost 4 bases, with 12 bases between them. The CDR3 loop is CSARDARGIYGYTF. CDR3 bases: TGCAGTGCTAGAGATGCGAGAGGGATCTATGGCTACACCTTC.

CDR3 DNA: TGTGCCAGCAGCTTTCGGACAGTCTCTGGAAACACCATATATTTT. Its translation: CASSFRTVSGNTIYF. The chain uses TRBV3-1 and TRBJ1-3; tentatively, D is TRBD1 (6 bases). Germline V gene sequence: CDR1 LGHDT, CDR2 YNNKEL (reference sequence). Trimming cost V 5 bases and J 0 bases, with 11 bases left between them. The length of the CDR3 is 15 residues.

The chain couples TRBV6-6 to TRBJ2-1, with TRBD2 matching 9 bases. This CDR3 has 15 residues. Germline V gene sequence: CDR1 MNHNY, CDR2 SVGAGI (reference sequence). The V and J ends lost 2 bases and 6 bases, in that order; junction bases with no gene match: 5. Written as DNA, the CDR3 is TGTGCCAGCAGTTACCTAGCGGGGAAAACCAATGAGCAGTTCTTC. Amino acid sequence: CASSYLAGKTNEQFF.